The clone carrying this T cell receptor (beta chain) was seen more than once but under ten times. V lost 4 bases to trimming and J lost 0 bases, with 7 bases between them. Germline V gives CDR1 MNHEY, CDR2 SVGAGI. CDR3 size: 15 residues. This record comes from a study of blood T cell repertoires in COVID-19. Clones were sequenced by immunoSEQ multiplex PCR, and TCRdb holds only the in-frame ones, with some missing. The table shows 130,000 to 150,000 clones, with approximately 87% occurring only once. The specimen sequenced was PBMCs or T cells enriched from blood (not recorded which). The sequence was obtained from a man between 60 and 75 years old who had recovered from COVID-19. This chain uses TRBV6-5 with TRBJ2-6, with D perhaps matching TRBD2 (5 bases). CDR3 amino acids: CASSWESSGANVLTF. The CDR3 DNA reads TGTGCCAGCAGTTGGGAGAGCTCTGGGGCCAACGTCCTGACTTTC.